These T cell receptor beta chains were read from a single sample in a study of T cell responses to AZD1222 COVID-19 vaccine. The table came from immunoSEQ multiplex PCR; TCRdb's copy has only in-frame clones and leaves some out. This table has 85,000 to 130,000 clones, around 90% appearing once. The sequenced sample was peripheral blood, obtained on day 0 of AZD1222 vaccination. The origin of the receptors is an adult in good health. CDR3s include the opening cysteine and the closing phenylalanine or tryptophan. The D gene is left open where the match is weak. Part of the rows lack a size; the others show once, few, many or a class for expanded clones.

DNA: TGTGCCAGCAGCTTACGTTCGCAAAACTATGGCTACACCTTC
CDR3: CASSLRSQNYGYTF
length: 14
V: TRBV7-2
size: .
D: .
J: TRBJ1-2

DNA: TGTGCCAGCTCACCGCCTAGTAACAGCTACGAGCAGTACTTC
CDR3: CASSPPSNSYEQYF
length: 14
V: TRBV18
size: .
D: .
J: TRBJ2-7

DNA: TGTGCCAGCCGGATAGCGGGGGGGCATGAGCAGTTCTTC
CDR3: CASRIAGGHEQFF
length: 13
V: TRBV6-5
size: .
D: TRBD2
J: TRBJ2-1

DNA: TGTGCCAGCAGCCGGGACAGGGTGTATGGCTACACCTTC
CDR3: CASSRDRVYGYTF
length: 13
V: TRBV5-4
size: .
D: TRBD1
J: TRBJ1-2

DNA: TGTGCCAGCAGCTTTCCCACAGGCCTAACCTACAATGAGCAGTTCTTC
CDR3: CASSFPTGLTYNEQFF
length: 16
V: TRBV5-4
size: .
D: .
J: TRBJ2-1

DNA: TGTGCCAGCAGCCCGGGACAGGGGAGGTTGGTCTACGAGCAGTACTTC
CDR3: CASSPGQGRLVYEQYF
length: 16
V: TRBV4-2
size: .
D: TRBD1
J: TRBJ2-7

DNA: TGTGCCACCAGTGTCGGACCCTACAGTTCTGGGGCCAACGTCCTGACTTTC
CDR3: CATSVGPYSSGANVLTF
length: 17
V: TRBV24-1
size: .
D: .
J: TRBJ2-6

DNA: TGTGCCATCAGTGGAGGTCGGACAGGGGTCTACGAGCAGTACTTC
CDR3: CAISGGRTGVYEQYF
length: 15
V: TRBV10-3
size: .
D: TRBD1
J: TRBJ2-7

DNA: TGTGCCAGCAAAGTCCTAGGGAATGGCTACACCTTC
CDR3: CASKVLGNGYTF
length: 12
V: TRBV28
size: .
D: .
J: TRBJ1-2

DNA: TGTGCCAGCAGTACTAAGGACAGGGGTAGCAATTCACCCCTCCACTTT
CDR3: CASSTKDRGSNSPLHF
length: 16
V: TRBV28
size: .
D: TRBD1
J: TRBJ1-6

DNA: TGTGCCAGCAGCTTGGGCCTATACAATGAGCAGTTCTTC
CDR3: CASSLGLYNEQFF
length: 13
V: TRBV5-4
size: .
D: .
J: TRBJ2-1

DNA: TGTGCCAGCAGCTTAATTGGGACTAGCGCCACAGATACGCAGTATTTT
CDR3: CASSLIGTSATDTQYF
length: 16
V: TRBV7-2
size: .
D: TRBD2
J: TRBJ2-3

DNA: TGTGCCAGCAGCCCGACCCTAGCGGGAGGTCGGACGGGGCAGTTCTTC
CDR3: CASSPTLAGGRTGQFF
length: 16
V: TRBV5-4
size: .
D: TRBD2
J: TRBJ2-1

DNA: TGTGCCAGCAGCTTAAGACCCGGGGGGGCGGTCAATGAGCAGTTCTTC
CDR3: CASSLRPGGAVNEQFF
length: 16
V: TRBV7-3
size: .
D: TRBD2
J: TRBJ2-1

DNA: TGTGCCAGCAGTCGAGACAGGGGCACGAACACTGAAGCTTTCTTT
CDR3: CASSRDRGTNTEAFF
length: 15
V: TRBV6-5
size: .
D: TRBD1
J: TRBJ1-1

DNA: TGCAGCGTTGACGTCTGGGATTTT
CDR3: CSVDVWDF
length: 8
V: TRBV29-1
size: few
D: .
J: TRBJ2-3

DNA: TGTGCCTGGAGTGTACAGCCTTCTGGAAACACCATATATTTT
CDR3: CAWSVQPSGNTIYF
length: 14
V: TRBV30
size: .
D: .
J: TRBJ1-3

DNA: TGTGCCAGCCAGCCATTCAGTAACTCCTACGAGCAGTACTTC
CDR3: CASQPFSNSYEQYF
length: 14
V: TRBV11-3
size: .
D: .
J: TRBJ2-7

DNA: TGCGCCAGCAGCCAAGGGAACAGTTGGATATACTATGGCTACACCTTC
CDR3: CASSQGNSWIYYGYTF
length: 16
V: TRBV4-3
size: .
D: .
J: TRBJ1-2

DNA: TGTGCCAGCAGCTTCTCGCCCATTAATGAGCAGTTCTTC
CDR3: CASSFSPINEQFF
length: 13
V: TRBV7-9
size: few
D: .
J: TRBJ2-1

DNA: TGCGCCAGCAGCCAGAAAACAGGGCTCGAGCAGTACTTC
CDR3: CASSQKTGLEQYF
length: 13
V: TRBV4-3
size: .
D: .
J: TRBJ2-7

DNA: TGTGCCAGCAGTCCTAGCGCGATAGCCAAAAACATTCAGTACTTC
CDR3: CASSPSAIAKNIQYF
length: 15
V: TRBV7-2
size: .
D: .
J: TRBJ2-4

DNA: TGTGCCACCAGTGGAACAAGGGGGGGAAGAGGAGAGACCCAGTACTTC
CDR3: CATSGTRGGRGETQYF
length: 16
V: TRBV24-1
size: .
D: .
J: TRBJ2-5

DNA: TGTGCCAGCAGCTTAGGGGTCGGGATAGCCGGCAATGAGCAGTTCTTC
CDR3: CASSLGVGIAGNEQFF
length: 16
V: TRBV7-9
size: many
D: .
J: TRBJ2-1

DNA: TGTGCCAGCAGCCAAGGCACTGGGTTCACCGGGGAGCTGTTTTTT
CDR3: CASSQGTGFTGELFF
length: 15
V: TRBV4-2
size: .
D: .
J: TRBJ2-2

DNA: TGTGCCAGCAGCCCTAGCGGAGTAAGCACAGATACGCAGTATTTT
CDR3: CASSPSGVSTDTQYF
length: 15
V: TRBV7-2
size: .
D: TRBD2
J: TRBJ2-3

DNA: TGTGCCACCAGCAGAGTCTTAGAGGGGAACTATGGCTACACCTTC
CDR3: CATSRVLEGNYGYTF
length: 15
V: TRBV15
size: .
D: .
J: TRBJ1-2

DNA: TGTGCCACCAGTGATTATAAGGGGACGGGACAAGAGACCCAGTACTTC
CDR3: CATSDYKGTGQETQYF
length: 16
V: TRBV24-1
size: .
D: .
J: TRBJ2-5

DNA: TGTGCCAGCAGCTCGCCTGGGACTATCAAACAAGAGACCCAGTACTTC
CDR3: CASSSPGTIKQETQYF
length: 16
V: TRBV11-1
size: .
D: TRBD2
J: TRBJ2-5

DNA: TGTGCCAGCGGACAAGAGGGGCCCAGCGGGAGGCCCCTCCACTTT
CDR3: CASGQEGPSGRPLHF
length: 15
V: TRBV28
size: .
D: .
J: TRBJ1-6

DNA: TGTGCCAGCAGTCTCACTAGCGGGAGGTACAATGAGCAGTTCTTC
CDR3: CASSLTSGRYNEQFF
length: 15
V: TRBV6-2/TRBV6-3
size: .
D: TRBD2
J: TRBJ2-1

DNA: TGCGCCAGCACAGTACAGGACTTTAATTCACCCCTCCACTTT
CDR3: CASTVQDFNSPLHF
length: 14
V: TRBV5-1
size: .
D: .
J: TRBJ1-6

DNA: TGCGCCAGCAGCTTCGGGGTTCGGCAGGGGGCAGATACGCAGTATTTT
CDR3: CASSFGVRQGADTQYF
length: 16
V: TRBV5-1
size: .
D: TRBD1
J: TRBJ2-3

DNA: TGTGCCAGCAGTTCCTATTTTAGGGAAGCTTTCTTT
CDR3: CASSSYFREAFF
length: 12
V: TRBV27
size: .
D: .
J: TRBJ1-1

DNA: TGTGCCAGCAGCTTTGCCCCGGGGGGCACAGATACGCAGTATTTT
CDR3: CASSFAPGGTDTQYF
length: 15
V: TRBV12-1
size: .
D: .
J: TRBJ2-3

DNA: TGCGCCAGCAGCTTTGCAGGGGGGGAGATGGTGCAGTACTTC
CDR3: CASSFAGGEMVQYF
length: 14
V: TRBV5-1
size: .
D: .
J: TRBJ2-7

DNA: TGTGCCAGCAGCCAAGAACCCGGGACATCTACAAAAACTTTCTTT
CDR3: CASSQEPGTSTKTFF
length: 15
V: TRBV4-2
size: .
D: .
J: TRBJ1-1

DNA: TGTGCCAGCAGAGACCCGGGGGGCGGTCTTAACTATGGCTACACCTTC
CDR3: CASRDPGGGLNYGYTF
length: 16
V: TRBV6-6
size: .
D: .
J: TRBJ1-2

DNA: TGTGCCATCAGTGAGAGGGAGGGGTCCTATAATTCACCCCTCCACTTT
CDR3: CAISEREGSYNSPLHF
length: 16
V: TRBV10-3
size: once
D: .
J: TRBJ1-6

DNA: TGTGCCAGCAGCCCGCAGGGATATGGGAAATCACCCCTCCACTTT
CDR3: CASSPQGYGKSPLHF
length: 15
V: TRBV7-2
size: .
D: .
J: TRBJ1-6

DNA: TGTGCCAGCAGCACCCGAGCGGGGGGGGTAGATACGCAGTATTTT
CDR3: CASSTRAGGVDTQYF
length: 15
V: TRBV7-2
size: .
D: TRBD2
J: TRBJ2-3

DNA: TGTGCCAGCAGTTTCGTGGAGATTGCGGCTTACGAGCAGTACTTC
CDR3: CASSFVEIAAYEQYF
length: 15
V: TRBV28
size: .
D: .
J: TRBJ2-7

DNA: TGTGCCAGCAGTGAAACGATTCGGGTTTACGAGCAGTACTTC
CDR3: CASSETIRVYEQYF
length: 14
V: TRBV2
size: once
D: .
J: TRBJ2-7

DNA: TGCGCCAGCAATCAGGGTTCTAGGGAGACCCAGTACTTC
CDR3: CASNQGSRETQYF
length: 13
V: TRBV5-1
size: few
D: .
J: TRBJ2-5

DNA: TGTGCCAGCACGTGGGACAGGTCGTACTTC
CDR3: CASTWDRSYF
length: 10
V: TRBV2
size: .
D: TRBD1
J: TRBJ2-5

DNA: TGTGCCAGCAGCCCCCGTGGGGGTAACACTGAAGCTTTCTTT
CDR3: CASSPRGGNTEAFF
length: 14
V: TRBV7-9
size: .
D: .
J: TRBJ1-1

DNA: TGCGCCAGCAGCTTGGCCGGGACGGGTGAAAAACTGTTTTTT
CDR3: CASSLAGTGEKLFF
length: 14
V: TRBV5-1
size: .
D: .
J: TRBJ1-4

DNA: TGCGCCAGCAGCTTGGACCGCTACGAGCAGTACTTC
CDR3: CASSLDRYEQYF
length: 12
V: TRBV5-1
size: .
D: .
J: TRBJ2-7

DNA: TGTGCCAGCAGCAGAGGGACTCCCACAGATACGCAGTATTTT
CDR3: CASSRGTPTDTQYF
length: 14
V: TRBV6-2/TRBV6-3
size: few
D: .
J: TRBJ2-3

DNA: TGCGCCAGCAGCCACATACAGGGTGGGAGTCTCATGAACACTGAAGCTTTCTTT
CDR3: CASSHIQGGSLMNTEAFF
length: 18
V: TRBV4-3
size: .
D: .
J: TRBJ1-1

DNA: TGTGCCAGCAGCCCCGGGACAGGCTACACCTTC
CDR3: CASSPGTGYTF
length: 11
V: TRBV7-9
size: .
D: .
J: TRBJ1-2

DNA: TGTGCCAGCAGAAGACAGTCAACTAATGAAAAACTGTTTTTT
CDR3: CASRRQSTNEKLFF
length: 14
V: TRBV6-5
size: .
D: .
J: TRBJ1-4

DNA: TGTGCCAGCAGCCCACGGACTAGCGGGAGTATCGAGCAGTACTTC
CDR3: CASSPRTSGSIEQYF
length: 15
V: TRBV7-2
size: .
D: TRBD2
J: TRBJ2-7